A selection of T cell receptor beta chains follows, all from one sample in a study of T cells in Graves' hyperthyroidism and ophthalmopathy. TCRdb ran MiXCR on the multiplex PCR reads and lists one entry per CDR3 protein. The sample lists approximately 590,000 distinct CDR3 sequences; less than 20% were seen once. Sequencing input: blood. Receptors originate from a woman aged 25 to 45 with Graves' hyperthyroidism. Both conserved end residues are part of each CDR3. A D gene is named only where the DNA matches it firmly. Clone size is stated in some rows and not others, as once, few, many or a class when expanded.

j_call d_call clone_size v_call cdr3_aa cdr3_nt
TRBJ2-7 - many TRBV3-1 CASSQDSYRSYEQYF TGTGCCAGCAGCCAAGATAGTTACCGCTCCTACGAGCAGTACTTC
TRBJ2-2 - few TRBV24-1 CATSGSAEGATGELFF TGTGCCACCAGTGGAAGTGCGGAGGGGGCCACCGGGGAGCTGTTTTTT
TRBJ1-5 - few TRBV4-1 CASSQVFGSPVTQHF TGCGCCAGCAGCCAAGTATTTGGAAGCCCCGTAACCCAGCATTTT
TRBJ1-5 - many TRBV3-1 CASSQLPGPDEPQHF TGTGCCAGCAGCCAACTTCCAGGGCCGGACGAGCCCCAGCATTTT
TRBJ2-7 TRBD2 - TRBV19 CASSTSGSTYEQYF TGTGCCAGTAGTACTAGCGGGAGTACCTACGAGCAGTACTTC
TRBJ2-3 - many TRBV29-1 CSVARGSADTQYF TGCAGCGTTGCGAGGGGATCGGCAGATACGCAGTATTTT
TRBJ2-7 - many TRBV6-1 CASSRGTKSSYEQYF TGTGCCAGCAGTCGGGGTACCAAGAGCTCCTACGAGCAGTACTTC
TRBJ2-5 TRBD2 many TRBV11-2 CASRAGGMETQYF TGTGCCAGCAGGGCGGGAGGCATGGAGACCCAGTACTTC
TRBJ2-3 TRBD2 many TRBV24-1 CATSDRMTSGRSTQYF TGTGCCACCAGTGATCGGATGACTAGCGGGAGAAGTACGCAGTATTTT
TRBJ2-2 - - TRBV4-3 CASSQDLPGILGTGELFF TGCGCCAGCAGCCAAGATCTCCCTGGCATCCTCGGCACCGGGGAGCTGTTTTTT
TRBJ1-2 - few TRBV12-3/TRBV12-4 CASSFESPGDYGYTF TGTGCCAGCAGTTTTGAATCGCCGGGGGACTATGGCTACACCTTC
TRBJ2-3 TRBD2 few TRBV29-1 CSVRPSGSDTQYF TGCAGCGTTCGGCCTAGCGGCTCTGATACGCAGTATTTT
TRBJ2-3 - many TRBV11-2 CASGQDLDTQYF TGTGCCAGCGGCCAGGACCTTGATACGCAGTATTTT
TRBJ2-3 - many TRBV13 CASSTTVAPSTDTQYF TGTGCCAGCAGTACCACGGTAGCGCCTAGCACAGATACGCAGTATTTT
TRBJ2-7 - many TRBV6-5 CASSYSHRNYEQYF TGTGCCAGCAGTTACTCGCACAGAAACTACGAGCAGTACTTC
TRBJ1-4 - - TRBV28 CASSLGGGGGEKLFF TGTGCCAGCAGTTTAGGTGGGGGGGGTGGTGAAAAACTGTTTTTT
TRBJ2-2 TRBD2 - TRBV2 CASRGLSAGELFF TGTGCCAGCAGGGGACTAAGCGCCGGGGAGCTGTTTTTT
TRBJ2-1 - - TRBV5-1 CASSLGLEFYEQFF TGCGCCAGCAGCTTAGGTTTGGAGTTCTATGAGCAGTTCTTC
TRBJ2-7 - few TRBV12-3/TRBV12-4 CASSFTDEQYF TGTGCCAGCAGTTTCACAGATGAGCAGTACTTC
TRBJ1-5 - - TRBV27 CASSFSWGNQPQHF TGTGCCAGCAGTTTTTCGTGGGGCAATCAGCCCCAGCATTTT